The 3 T cell receptor beta chains listed next were all sequenced from one sample in a study of vaccination and CD4 T cells after COVID-19. Treatment here: roughly ten-day PBMC culture with coronavirus spike peptide pools or control peptides (ViraFEST assay). CD4+ T cells that had been cultured provided DNA sequenced with the Oncomine TCR Beta short-read assay. MiXCR, applied by TCRdb to the PCR reads, yields one record per CDR3 protein. The sample carries tens of thousands of distinct CDR3 sequences, approximately 50% recorded once. Antigens for these TCRs are unknown. Sequenced: CD4+ T cells from blood, cultured in vitro. These receptors originate from a human donor who had recovered from COVID-19.

The chain employs TRBV11-3 and TRBJ1-5; unclear D gene. This CDR3 spans 13 amino acids. V was clipped by 5 bases and J by 1 base, with 6 bases between them. The germline V gene encodes CDR1 SGHNT and CDR2 YENEEA. The CDR3 DNA is TGTGCCAGCAGCAAGGACAGCAATCAGCCCCAGCATTTT. Amino acid sequence: CASSKDSNQPQHF.

The CDR3 DNA sequence: TGTGCCAGCAGCTTCGACATGATCACAGATACGCAGTATTTT. It encodes CASSFDMITDTQYF. The chain has TRBV11-3 and TRBJ2-3; D is ambiguous. The CDR3 is made up of 14 amino acids. CDR1 is SGHNT, CDR2 YENEEA, per germline. The V end was cut by 3 bases, the J end by 2 bases, with 9 bases between.

This chain joins TRBV7-7 and TRBJ2-2; 7 nucleotides align to TRBD2. V lost 7 bases, J lost 4 bases, and 21 bases stayed unmatched. CDR1 SSHAT and CDR2 FNYEAQ come from the germline V gene (reference sequence). This CDR3 region has 19 residues. The CDR3 region is CASTPWRPLAPNSTGELFF. The CDR3 DNA sequence: TGTGCCAGCACCCCTTGGAGGCCACTAGCGCCCAATTCCACCGGGGAGCTGTTTTTT.